The clone carrying this T cell receptor beta chain was counted a few times. The same CDR3 is also encoded by other DNA sequences in this sample. This sample is part of a study of shared clonotypes between healthy human individuals. TCRdb's copy holds only in-frame clones and misses some; the assay was immunoSEQ multiplex PCR. Seen here are about 2 million clones, approximately 94% observed once, and the top ten hold 1.2%. The naive CD8 subset, CD45RO-negative cells positively selected for CCR7, excluded terminally differentiated effector memory CD45RA+ cells. The CDR3 consists of 12 residues. V was pared by 1 base and J by 1 base, with 2 bases between. The germline CDR1 and CDR2 sequences are SEHNR and FQNEAQ (reference sequence).

V and J are TRBV7-9 and TRBJ2-7; D remains unclear. The sequence was collected from a young man in good health. The specimen was naive CD8+ T cells sorted from blood. CDR3 nucleotides: TGTGCCAGCAGCTTAGGATCCTACGAGCAGTACTTC. It specifies CASSLGSYEQYF. The full variable domain, with the rest looked up from reference TRBV7-9 and TRBJ2-7, is DTGVSQNPRHKITKRGQNVTFRCDPISEHNRLYWYRQTLGQGPEFLTYFQNEAQLEKSRLLSDRFSAERPKGSFSTLEIQRTEQGDSAMYLCASSLGSYEQYFGPGTRLTVT.